This TCR beta chain emerged from a study of T cell repertoires in cytomegalovirus infection. The wider study: Recently described HLA-C-restricted plus well-studied HLA-B-restricted CMV epitopes were used. The study's findings and limits: Dominating the ex vivo response were TCR beta clonotypes that were CMV-specific and HLA-C-restricted. Carriage of CMV together with the relevant HLA was identifiable through cumulative public TCR beta family frequency.

TCRdb reprocessed the reads via MiXCR and lists one record per CDR3 protein. Of about 70,000 distinct CDR3 sequences listed, 20% to 25% were seen once; the top ten hold roughly 62%. About this clonotype itself: Its antigen remains unidentified.

The source material was CD8+ T cells from cultured PBMCs, sampled from culture after CMV antigen stimulation. The receptor was isolated from a human donor in good health (CMV status not recorded). Some clones in this sample may be carry-over from other donors' samples.

DNA for the CDR3: TGCGCCAGCAGTCAAAGGGAGCCCAGAGATACGCAGTATTTT. Protein product: CASSQREPRDTQYF. The chain recombines TRBV23-1 with TRBJ2-3, with D perhaps matching TRBD2 (5 bases). TRBV23-1 is given ORF status, its function remaining uncertain. The V end lost 2 bases, the J end lost 5 bases, and 11 bases lay between the germline ends. CDR3 length: 14 amino acids.